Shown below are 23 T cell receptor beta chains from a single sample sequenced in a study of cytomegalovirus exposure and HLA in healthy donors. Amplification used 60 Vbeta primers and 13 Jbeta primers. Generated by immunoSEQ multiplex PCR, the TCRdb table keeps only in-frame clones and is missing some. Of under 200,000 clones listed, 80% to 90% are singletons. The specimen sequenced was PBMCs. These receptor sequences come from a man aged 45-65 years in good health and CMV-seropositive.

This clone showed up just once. DNA for the CDR3: TGTGCCAGCAGCCAAGAATTACTAGCGGGAGTTGATGAGCAGTTCTTC. This translates into CASSQELLAGVDEQFF. The V call is TRBV14, the J call TRBJ2-1; 11 bases map to TRBD2. The CDR3 is 16 residues long. Germline CDR1 is SGHDN and CDR2 is FVKESK. V shed 0 bases, J shed 8 bases, and the junction held 6 bases outside the gene matches.

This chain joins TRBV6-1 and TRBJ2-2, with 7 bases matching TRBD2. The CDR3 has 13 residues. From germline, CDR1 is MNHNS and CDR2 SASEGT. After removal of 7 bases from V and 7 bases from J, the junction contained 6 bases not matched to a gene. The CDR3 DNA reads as TGTGCCAGCACCGGACTAGAGGGCGGGGAGCTGTTTTTT. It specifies CASTGLEGGELFF.

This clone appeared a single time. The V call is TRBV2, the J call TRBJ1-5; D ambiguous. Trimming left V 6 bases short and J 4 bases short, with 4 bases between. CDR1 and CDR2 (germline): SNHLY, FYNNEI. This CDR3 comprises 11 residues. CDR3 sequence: CASRLNQPQHF. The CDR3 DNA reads TGTGCCAGCAGGCTAAATCAGCCCCAGCATTTT.

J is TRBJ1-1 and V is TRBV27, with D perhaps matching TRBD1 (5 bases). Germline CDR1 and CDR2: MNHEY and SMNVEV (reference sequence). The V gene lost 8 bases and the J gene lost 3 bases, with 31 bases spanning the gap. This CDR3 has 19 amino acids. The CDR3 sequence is CASLSVLGTDYYGYTEAFF. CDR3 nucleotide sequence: TGTGCCAGCCTTTCAGTTCTAGGGACGGACTATTATGGGTACACTGAAGCTTTCTTT.

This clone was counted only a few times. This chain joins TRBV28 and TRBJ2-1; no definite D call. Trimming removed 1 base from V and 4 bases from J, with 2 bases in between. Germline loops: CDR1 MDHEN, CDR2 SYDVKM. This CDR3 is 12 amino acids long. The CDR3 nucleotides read TGTGCCAGCAGTTTATCTTACAATGAGCAGTTCTTC. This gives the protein CASSLSYNEQFF.

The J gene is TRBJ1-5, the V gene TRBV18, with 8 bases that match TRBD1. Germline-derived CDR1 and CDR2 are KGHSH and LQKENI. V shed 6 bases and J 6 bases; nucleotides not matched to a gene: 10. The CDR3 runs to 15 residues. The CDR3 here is CASSRGQGDGQPQHF. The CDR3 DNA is TGTGCCAGCTCGCGAGGACAGGGTGACGGTCAGCCCCAGCATTTT.

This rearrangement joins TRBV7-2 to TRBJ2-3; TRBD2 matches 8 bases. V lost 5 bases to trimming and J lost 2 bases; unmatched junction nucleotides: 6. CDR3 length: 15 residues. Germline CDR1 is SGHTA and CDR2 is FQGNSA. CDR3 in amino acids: CASSLLAVYTDTQYF. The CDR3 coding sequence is TGTGCCAGCAGCCTACTAGCGGTGTACACAGATACGCAGTATTTT.

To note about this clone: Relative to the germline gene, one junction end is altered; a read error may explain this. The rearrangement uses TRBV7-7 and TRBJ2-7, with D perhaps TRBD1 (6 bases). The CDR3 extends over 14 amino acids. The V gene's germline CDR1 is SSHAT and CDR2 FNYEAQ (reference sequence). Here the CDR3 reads CASSPDRNSYEQYF. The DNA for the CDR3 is TGTGCTAGCAGCCCTGACAGGAACTCCTACGAGCAGTACTTC.

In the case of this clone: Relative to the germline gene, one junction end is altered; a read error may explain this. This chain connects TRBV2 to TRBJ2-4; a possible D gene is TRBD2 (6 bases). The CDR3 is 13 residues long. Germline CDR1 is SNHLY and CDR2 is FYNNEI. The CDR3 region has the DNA TGTGCCAGCAGCGGGGGAGCCAAAAACAGTCAGTACTTC. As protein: CASSGGAKNSQYF.

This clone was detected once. CDR3 sequence reads: CAISESITGDSNQPQHF. The CDR3 DNA sequence: TGTGCCATCAGTGAGTCGATAACAGGAGATTCTAATCAGCCCCAGCATTTT. This rearrangement joins TRBV10-3 to TRBJ1-5; tentative D call: TRBD1 (5 bases). The CDR3 has 17 residues. Trimming left V 0 bases short and J 4 bases short, with 16 bases between. Per germline, CDR1 ENHRY and CDR2 SYGVKD.

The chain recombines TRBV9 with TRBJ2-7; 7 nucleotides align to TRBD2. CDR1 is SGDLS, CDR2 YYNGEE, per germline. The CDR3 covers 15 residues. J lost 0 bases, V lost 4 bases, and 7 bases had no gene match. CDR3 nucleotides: TGTGCCAGCAGCCCCCGGGGGGATAGCTCCTACGAGCAGTACTTC. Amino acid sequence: CASSPRGDSSYEQYF.

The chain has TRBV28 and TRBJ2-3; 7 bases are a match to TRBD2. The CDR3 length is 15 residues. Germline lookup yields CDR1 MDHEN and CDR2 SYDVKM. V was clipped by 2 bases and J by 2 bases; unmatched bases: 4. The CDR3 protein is CASSLRGTNTDTQYF. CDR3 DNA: TGTGCCAGCAGTTTACGAGGGACTAACACAGATACGCAGTATTTT.

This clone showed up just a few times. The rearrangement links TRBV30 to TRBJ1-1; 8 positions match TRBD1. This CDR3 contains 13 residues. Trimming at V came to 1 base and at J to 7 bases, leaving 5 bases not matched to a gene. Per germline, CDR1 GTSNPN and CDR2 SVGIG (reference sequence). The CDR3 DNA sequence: TGTGCCTGGAGTGAACAGGGGGTGGGTGAAGCTTTCTTT. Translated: CAWSEQGVGEAFF.

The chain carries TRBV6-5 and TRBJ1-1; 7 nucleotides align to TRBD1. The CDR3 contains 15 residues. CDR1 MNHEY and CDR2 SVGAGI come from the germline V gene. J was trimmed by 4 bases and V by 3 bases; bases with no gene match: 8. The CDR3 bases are TGTGCCAGCAGTTATTCGGACAGGCGAGGCACTGAAGCTTTCTTT. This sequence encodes CASSYSDRRGTEAFF.

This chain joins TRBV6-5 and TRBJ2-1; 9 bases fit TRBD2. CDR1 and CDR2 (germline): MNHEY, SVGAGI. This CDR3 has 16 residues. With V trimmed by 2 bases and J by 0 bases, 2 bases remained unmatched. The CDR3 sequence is CASSYVAGVSYNEQFF. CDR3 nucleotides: TGTGCCAGCAGTTACGTAGCGGGAGTCTCCTACAATGAGCAGTTCTTC.

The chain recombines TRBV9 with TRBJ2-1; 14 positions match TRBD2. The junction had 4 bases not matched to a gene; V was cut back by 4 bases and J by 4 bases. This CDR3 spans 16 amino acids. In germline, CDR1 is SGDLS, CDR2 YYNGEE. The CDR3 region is CASSPRLAGGYNEQFF. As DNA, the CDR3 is TGTGCCAGCAGCCCCCGACTAGCGGGGGGGTACAATGAGCAGTTCTTC.

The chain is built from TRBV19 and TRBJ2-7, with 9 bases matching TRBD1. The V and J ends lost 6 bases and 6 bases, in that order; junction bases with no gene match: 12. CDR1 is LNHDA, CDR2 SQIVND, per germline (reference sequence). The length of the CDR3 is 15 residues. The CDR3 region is CASRRTGTGISEQYF. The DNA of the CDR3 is TGTGCCAGTAGACGAACCGGGACAGGGATCTCCGAGCAGTACTTC.

Here the CDR3 reads CARGQTTDTQYF. CDR3 in DNA: TGTGCCAGGGGACAGACCACAGATACGCAGTATTTT. The V and J genes are TRBV10-3 and TRBJ2-3; 7 bases align to TRBD1. The CDR3 sequence is 12 residues long. J was trimmed by 2 bases and V by 10 bases; bases with no gene match: 3. Germline CDR1 and CDR2: ENHRY and SYGVKD.

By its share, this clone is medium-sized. CDR3 loop: CASSLSAGAGYEQYF. CDR3 nucleotide sequence: TGTGCCAGCAGCTTGTCGGCGGGAGCGGGCTACGAGCAGTACTTC. The chain combines TRBV5-5 with TRBJ2-7; 7 bases align to TRBD2. The CDR3 contains 15 residues. V lost 1 base, J lost 3 bases, and 7 bases stayed unmatched. Germline lookup yields CDR1 SGHKS and CDR2 YYEKEE (reference sequence).

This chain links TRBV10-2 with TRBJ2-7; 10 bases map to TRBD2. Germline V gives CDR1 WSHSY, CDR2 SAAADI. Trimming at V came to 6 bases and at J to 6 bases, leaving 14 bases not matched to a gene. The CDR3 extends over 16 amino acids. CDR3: CASRGLAELAGVEQYF. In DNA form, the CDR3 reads TGCGCCAGCAGGGGATTAGCGGAGCTAGCGGGAGTCGAGCAGTACTTC.

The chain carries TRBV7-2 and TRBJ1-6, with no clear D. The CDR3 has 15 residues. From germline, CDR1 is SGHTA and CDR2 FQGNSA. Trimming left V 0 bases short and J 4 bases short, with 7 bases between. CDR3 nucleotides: TGTGCCAGCAGCTTAGCGGAGACTTATAATTCACCCCTCCACTTT. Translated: CASSLAETYNSPLHF.

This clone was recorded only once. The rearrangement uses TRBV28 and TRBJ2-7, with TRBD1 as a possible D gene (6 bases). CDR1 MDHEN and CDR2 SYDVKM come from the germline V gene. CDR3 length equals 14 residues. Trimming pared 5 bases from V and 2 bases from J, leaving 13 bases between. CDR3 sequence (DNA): TGTGCCAGCAGTGTCACCGGGACACCCTACGAGCAGTACTTC. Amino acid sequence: CASSVTGTPYEQYF.

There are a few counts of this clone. Here the CDR3 DNA reads TGTGCCAGCAGTTACTCTGGGACAGGGGCCGGGGAGCTGTTTTTT. Protein product: CASSYSGTGAGELFF. This rearrangement joins TRBV6-5 to TRBJ2-2; the match to TRBD1 covers 10 bases. Germline CDR1 MNHEY, CDR2 SVGAGI. The CDR3 runs to 15 residues. With 0 bases clipped from V and 6 bases from J, the junction kept 1 base outside the gene matches.